This TCR beta chain was captured by sequencing in a study of T cell responses to AZD1222 COVID-19 vaccine (dated by TCRdb to about 2021). Some background on the complete study: A total of just over 230 trial participants underwent TCR sequencing, of whom some 210 received two doses of AZD1222 and some 26 received two doses of the MenACWY control vaccine. Enrollment into the trials was organized by age into subgroups of 18-55, 56-69 and 70-plus years, and those subgroups contained roughly 150, 30 and 60 TCR-sequenced participants, respectively. The research as a whole found: After two AZD1222 doses, spike-specific TCR breadth and depth were significantly higher than at day 0 and than in MenACWY recipients. Because no samples from the day 14 peak response were available, repertoires could be characterized only after the peak T cell response. Participants were mostly white British, with more females than males. The authors suggested clonal diversity may have been underestimated. The whole spike protein was spanned by vaccine-associated CD4 TCRs, and dominant responses were seen in regions 160-218 and 743-854. Conclusions about previously exposed vaccinees are limited because only 6 or 7 AZD1222 recipients were SARS-CoV-2 seropositive at baseline. In the small 56-69-year group, the increase in depth fell short of significance, most likely because of low power. Epitopes outside the regions mutated in the B.1.351 and B.1.1.7 variants were reportedly recognized by nearly half of the unique spike-specific TCRs.

On this clone itself: No cognate antigen has been identified for it. Within one base of it there is no much larger clone, and no base qualities were kept.

The CDR3 regions of human TCRbeta chains were analyzed by immunosequencing. Turning to the authors' computational methods: TCRs in the repertoires were compared against a reference library of SARS-CoV-2-specific TCRs that had been generated with the MIRA antigen-specificity platform. Breadth was defined as the fraction of unique TCRs that were SARS-CoV-2-associated. Depth was defined as the fraction of total T cells that were SARS-CoV-2-associated. Using the MIRA data, each spike-specific TCR was mapped to the spike region that the TCR reacts to and placed in a CD4 or CD8 class. Log10-transformed breadth and depth values were compared by one-way ANOVA with Sidak's multiple comparisons tests. The clones in this table, taken by TCRdb from immuneACCESS, are in-frame only. Not every clone is retained; where verified, under half of the shortfall comes from an unresolved V gene, and the cause of the rest is unknown. That table supplies the V and J calls and clone size; D and trimming were determined from the DNA. The sample table records about 120,000 clones; around 91% of these occur just once. The top ten hold about 1.4% of the sample.

The CDR3, from cysteine to phenylalanine, totals 15 residues. The retained sequence is limited to the CDR3, 45 bases, with the frame set at the first base. The germline V gene (reference sequence) gives CDR1 as SGHNT and CDR2 as YYREEE. Relative to germline, V is 0 bases shorter and J is 1 base shorter, with 10 bases between their ends. What this sample's time point label stands for: about 28 days (+/-7) after the second vaccine dose. AZD1222 recipients with second doses at about 4 weeks or about 12 weeks were pooled, because spike-specific TCR depth and breadth did not differ between schedules. The vaccinee samples were drawn from two UK trials, COV001 and COV002, one of which was a single-blind randomized controlled phase 2/3 trial testing AZD1222 (ChAdOx1 nCoV-19) in healthy adults. Trial participant PBMC samples were collected at day 0 and day 28 after the second dose for TCRbeta chain sequencing.

This chain is built from TRBV5-4 and TRBJ2-5, with the identity of the D gene unclear. The TCR originated in an adult who received the AZD1222 COVID-19 vaccine. Sequenced material: peripheral blood, taken 28 days after the second AZD1222 dose. The DNA reads as follows: TGTGCCAGCAGCTTGGATGGCTCTACCCAAGAGACCCAGTACTTC. The encoded protein is CASSLDGSTQETQYF. Extended through the reference TRBV5-4 and TRBJ2-5 proteins, this CDR3 yields the full variable domain: ETGVTQSPTHLIKTRGQQVTLRCSSQSGHNTVSWYQQALGQGPQFIFQYYREEENGRGNFPPRFSGLQFPNYSSELNVNALELDDSALYLCASSLDGSTQETQYFGPGTRLLVL.